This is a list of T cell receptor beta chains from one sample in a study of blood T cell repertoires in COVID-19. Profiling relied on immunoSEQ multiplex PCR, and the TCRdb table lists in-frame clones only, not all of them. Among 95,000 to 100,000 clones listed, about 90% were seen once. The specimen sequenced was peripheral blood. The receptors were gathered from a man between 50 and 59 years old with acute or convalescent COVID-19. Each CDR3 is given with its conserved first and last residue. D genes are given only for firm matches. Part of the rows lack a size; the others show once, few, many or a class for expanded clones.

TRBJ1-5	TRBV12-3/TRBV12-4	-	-	TGTGCCAGCAGACCCCGGGGGGGGCAGCCCCAGCATTTT	CASRPRGGQPQHF
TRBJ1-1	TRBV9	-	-	TGTGCCAGCAGCGTAGAGGGGGGGACGGTGAACACTGAAGCTTTCTTT	CASSVEGGTVNTEAFF
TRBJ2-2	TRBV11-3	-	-	TGTGCCAGCAGCTTGACAGGAGTCAGCACCGGGGAGCTGTTTTTT	CASSLTGVSTGELFF
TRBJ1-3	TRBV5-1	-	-	TGCGCCAGCAGCCTCTCGACAGGTTACAGGGGAAACACCATATATTTT	CASSLSTGYRGNTIYF
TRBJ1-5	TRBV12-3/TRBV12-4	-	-	TGTGCCAGCACCCATGCCCCGGATCAGCCCCAGCATTTT	CASTHAPDQPQHF
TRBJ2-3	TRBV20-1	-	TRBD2	TGCAGTGCTAGTCGCCTGACCGGGACTAGCCCAGATACGCAGTATTTT	CSASRLTGTSPDTQYF
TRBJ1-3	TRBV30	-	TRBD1	TGTGCCTACGACCTAACAGGGGGCTCTGGAAACACCATATATTTT	CAYDLTGGSGNTIYF
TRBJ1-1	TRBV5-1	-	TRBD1	TGCGCCAGCAGCCTCGGGACAGGGGACACTGAAGCTTTCTTT	CASSLGTGDTEAFF
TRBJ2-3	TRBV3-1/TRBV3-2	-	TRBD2	TGTGCCAGCAGCCAAGATAGCGGGAGTAGCACAGATACGCAGTATTTT	CASSQDSGSSTDTQYF
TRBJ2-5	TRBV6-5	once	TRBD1	TGTGCCAGCAGAGGACAGGTACAAGAGACCCAGTACTTC	CASRGQVQETQYF
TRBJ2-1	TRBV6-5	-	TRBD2	TGTGCCAGCAGTTTATCTCTAGCGGGGGGGTACAATGAGCAGTTCTTC	CASSLSLAGGYNEQFF
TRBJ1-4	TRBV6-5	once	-	TGTGCCAGCAGTTCAAAACAGGGAATCCCCAATGAAAAACTGTTTTTT	CASSSKQGIPNEKLFF
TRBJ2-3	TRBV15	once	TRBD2	TGTGCCACCAGCAAAGATCCCACTAGCGGACCCACAGATACGCAGTATTTT	CATSKDPTSGPTDTQYF